A selection of T cell receptor beta chains follows, all from one sample in a study of brain T cells in children with intractable seizures. Using immunoSEQ multiplex PCR, the repertoire was profiled, and TCRdb retains in-frame clones only, with some absent. The sample has 75,000 to 80,000 clones, about 93% seen once. The material was peripheral blood, obtained at surgery. The receptor source for this set is a boy less than two years old with tuberous sclerosis and intractable seizures. The CDR3 runs from the conserved cysteine through the conserved F or W. D genes are given only for firm matches. Clone size appears in some rows only: once, few, many, or a class for an expanded clone.

V	J	D	size	DNA	CDR3
TRBV19	TRBJ2-4	.	.	TGTGCCAGTAGTATCTTAGACAGGGAGGGAAACATTCAGTACTTC	CASSILDREGNIQYF
TRBV27	TRBJ1-1	.	.	TGTGCCAGCAGTCAGAGACGACAATTCATGAACACTGAAGCTTTCTTT	CASSQRRQFMNTEAFF
TRBV12-3/TRBV12-4	TRBJ2-2	.	.	TGTGCCAGCACCCGGACGTCCGGGGAGCTGTTTTTT	CASTRTSGELFF
TRBV2	TRBJ2-7	.	.	TGTGCCAGCAGCCCCTACTCAAACCCTAGAAACGAGCAGTACTTC	CASSPYSNPRNEQYF
TRBV9	TRBJ2-7	TRBD1	.	TGTGCCAGCAGTCCCGGACAGGGGGCGCCCCTCTACGAGCAGTACTTC	CASSPGQGAPLYEQYF
TRBV6-2/TRBV6-3	TRBJ2-2	.	.	TGTGCCAGCAGTTACAACAGGGCCACCGGGGAGCTGTTTTTT	CASSYNRATGELFF
TRBV24-1	TRBJ2-7	.	.	TGTGCCACCAGTACGCGGGACAGACCCTACGAGCAGTACTTC	CATSTRDRPYEQYF
TRBV19	TRBJ2-2	.	.	TGTGCCAGTAGTATCGGAGGGGTTGACACCGGGGAGCTGTTTTTT	CASSIGGVDTGELFF
TRBV10-3	TRBJ1-1	.	.	TGTGCCATCAGGTTCCTCCAGGGATCGGAAGCTTTCTTT	CAIRFLQGSEAFF
TRBV11-3	TRBJ2-7	.	.	TGTGCCAGCAGCCTCCTTAACGAGCAGTACTTC	CASSLLNEQYF
TRBV7-2	TRBJ1-1	.	.	TGTGCCAGCAGCTTAGCGCAGACAGCCCGGAACACTGAAGCTTTCTTT	CASSLAQTARNTEAFF
TRBV7-8	TRBJ1-1	.	.	TGTGCCAGCAGCCTACGACAGGTACTTTCGAACACTGAAGCTTTCTTT	CASSLRQVLSNTEAFF
TRBV19	TRBJ2-5	.	.	TGTGCCAGTACCCCGACGGTACCAGGAGAGACCCAGTACTTC	CASTPTVPGETQYF
TRBV5-1	TRBJ2-1	TRBD2	.	TGCGCCAGCAGCTTGGCCTGGGGGACTAGCGGGGGGCATTGGAATGAGCAGTTCTTC	CASSLAWGTSGGHWNEQFF
TRBV25-1	TRBJ2-7	.	.	TGTGCCAGCACCGATGTGGGGGGCGAGCAGTACTTC	CASTDVGGEQYF
TRBV5-4	TRBJ2-3	TRBD2	once	TGTGCCAGCGGGCTAGCGGGCACTAGCACAGATACGCAGTATTTT	CASGLAGTSTDTQYF
TRBV20-1	TRBJ2-7	.	.	TGCAGTGCTAGGGTCGGATACGAGCAGTACTTC	CSARVGYEQYF
TRBV19	TRBJ1-1	.	once	TGTGCCAGTAGTATCTACCAGGGTGACACTGAAGCTTTCTTT	CASSIYQGDTEAFF
TRBV9	TRBJ1-3	TRBD1	.	TGTGCCAGCAGCCCCCTGGGACAGGGGGCTCCCCGCTCTGGAAACACCATATATTTT	CASSPLGQGAPRSGNTIYF
TRBV11-3	TRBJ2-1	.	.	TGTGCCAGCAGCTTGCGAGGGGGGCACGGTGAGCAGTTCTTC	CASSLRGGHGEQFF
TRBV12-3/TRBV12-4	TRBJ2-2	.	.	TGTGCCAGCAGGACTACCGACACCGGGGAGCTGTTTTTT	CASRTTDTGELFF
TRBV9	TRBJ2-6	.	.	TGTGCCAGCAGCGTATTCTCCTCTGGGGCCAACGTCCTGACTTTC	CASSVFSSGANVLTF
TRBV2	TRBJ1-3	.	.	TGTGCCAGCAGGCCAGGGTTCTCTGGAAACACCATATATTTT	CASRPGFSGNTIYF
TRBV5-1	TRBJ2-1	TRBD1	.	TGCGCCAGCAGCTTGGGGGCAGGGGGAAACAATGAGCAGTTCTTC	CASSLGAGGNNEQFF
TRBV4-1	TRBJ1-1	.	.	TGCGCCAGCAGCGCCCCCGGTCAGGGGCGCACTGAAGCTTTCTTT	CASSAPGQGRTEAFF
TRBV4-1	TRBJ2-5	TRBD2	.	TGCGCCAGCAGCCAAGAAAGGGCCAGAGCGGGGGGTTTTGAGACCCAGTACTTC	CASSQERARAGGFETQYF
TRBV2	TRBJ2-6	.	once	TGTGCCAGCAGTGAAGGACAGGGAGGAACTGGGGCCAACGTCCTGACTTTC	CASSEGQGGTGANVLTF
TRBV5-5	TRBJ2-3	TRBD2	.	TGTGCCAGCAGCAAGGGACTAGCGGGAGACCCCCCAGATACGCAGTATTTT	CASSKGLAGDPPDTQYF
TRBV30	TRBJ1-1	.	.	TGTGCCTGCGTCAGGGACACCGAAGCTTTCTTT	CACVRDTEAFF
TRBV7-9	TRBJ2-7	TRBD1	.	TGTGCCAGCAGCTTAATGACAGGGGGCTACGAGCAGTACTTC	CASSLMTGGYEQYF